What follows are 17 T cell receptor beta chains derived from one specimen sequenced in a study of blood T cell repertoires in COVID-19. Here immunoSEQ multiplex PCR was the method, and the copy in TCRdb shows in-frame clones only, minus some. The table lists around 390,000 clones, more than 75% of them singletons. The sample consisted of PBMCs or T cells enriched from blood (not recorded which). These receptors were collected from a woman aged 50 to 60 who had recovered from COVID-19.

This clone was recorded once. This chain's CDR3 is CASTDQGNYGYTF. Here the CDR3 DNA reads TGTGCCAGTACCGACCAGGGGAATTATGGCTACACCTTC. The V call is TRBV19, the J call TRBJ1-2, with D perhaps matching TRBD1 (6 bases). Germline V gene data show CDR1 as LNHDA and CDR2 as SQIVND (reference sequence). CDR3 length: 13 amino acids. The ends were cut back, 7 bases at V and 5 bases at J, with 14 bases in the middle. Together with reference TRBV19 and TRBJ1-2, the CDR3 gives the full variable domain: DGGITQSPKYLFRKEGQNVTLSCEQNLNHDAMYWYRQDPGQGLRLIYYSQIVNDFQKGDIAEGYSVSREKKESFPLTVTSAQKNPTAFYLCASTDQGNYGYTFGSGTRLTVV.

The J gene is TRBJ1-2, the V gene TRBV12-3 or TRBV12-4; a weak D match, TRBD1 (5 bases). V lost 5 bases and J lost 6, with 13 bases in between. This CDR3 is 13 amino acids long. Written as DNA, the CDR3 is TGTGCCAGCAGTGCAGGGTGGAGCGATGGCTACACCTTC. This encodes CASSAGWSDGYTF.

The V call is TRBV2, the J call TRBJ2-7, with 9 bases identical to TRBD1. The germline gives CDR1 SNHLY, CDR2 FYNNEI. V shed 6 bases, J shed 0 bases, and the junction held 6 bases outside the gene matches. CDR3 size: 15 residues. This CDR3 is CASRATGGNSYEQYF. CDR3 in DNA: TGTGCCAGCAGGGCGACAGGGGGTAACTCCTACGAGCAGTACTTC. Supplemented by reference TRBV2 and TRBJ2-7, the full variable domain reads EPEVTQTPSHQVTQMGQEVILRCVPISNHLYFYWYRQILGQKVEFLVSFYNNEISEKSEIFDDQFSVERPDGSNFTLKIRSTKLEDSAMYFCASRATGGNSYEQYFGPGTRLTVT.

This clone appeared a few times. The gene calls are TRBV4-1 and TRBJ2-7, with D maybe TRBD1 (7 bases). Trimming removed 2 bases at V and 4 bases at J, with 18 bases between. The germline CDR1 and CDR2 sequences are MGHRA and YSYEKL. This CDR3 is built from 16 residues. Here the CDR3 reads CASSQPPGGGEYEQYF. The CDR3 bases are TGCGCCAGCAGCCAACCCCCCGGAGGGGGCGAGTACGAGCAGTACTTC.

The J gene is TRBJ1-5, the V gene TRBV2, with D perhaps matching TRBD1 (6 bases). The CDR3 extends over 13 amino acids. Trimming removed 8 bases from V and 7 bases from J, with 15 bases in between. CDR1 and CDR2 from the germline V gene are SNHLY and FYNNEI. This chain's CDR3 is CASHRVPNQPQHF. Here the CDR3 DNA reads TGTGCCAGCCACAGGGTCCCCAACCAGCCCCAGCATTTT.

This sequence joins TRBV19 and TRBJ1-2; possible D gene TRBD1, 5 bases. The CDR3 sequence is 17 residues long. The V gene's germline CDR1 is LNHDA and CDR2 SQIVND (reference sequence). Trimming stripped 2 bases from V and 5 bases from J, with 21 bases between. The CDR3 DNA reads as TGTGCCAGTAGTATACCATGGGGCAGGGCTGCTGATTATGGCTACACCTTC. Its protein product is CASSIPWGRAADYGYTF.

The CDR3 loop reads CASRGVSIEAFF. In DNA, the CDR3 is TGTGCCAGCAGAGGGGTCAGCATAGAAGCTTTCTTT. This sequence joins TRBV2 and TRBJ1-1, with D possibly TRBD1 on 5 matching bases. The length of the CDR3 is 12 residues. CDR1 and CDR2 from the germline V gene are SNHLY and FYNNEI. V was cut by 6 bases and J by 8 bases, with 13 bases left in between.

The J gene is TRBJ1-5, the V gene TRBV5-5; TRBD1 might be the D (5 bases). The CDR3 is 15 amino acids. V lost 1 base, J lost 0 bases, and 8 bases lay in between. In germline, CDR1 is SGHKS, CDR2 YYEKEE (reference sequence). The CDR3 sequence is CASSLQGNSNQPQHF. In DNA, the CDR3 is TGTGCCAGCAGCTTGCAGGGAAATAGCAATCAGCCCCAGCATTTT.

This clone occurred once. This rearrangement joins TRBV7-3 to TRBJ2-2, with 12 positions matching TRBD2. Germline values: CDR1 SGHTA, CDR2 FQGTGA. Trimming at V came to 5 bases and at J to 3 bases, leaving 4 bases not matched to a gene. CDR3 length: 16 residues. The CDR3 region is CASSLTSGGYTGELFF. The DNA of the CDR3 is TGTGCCAGCAGCCTTACTAGCGGGGGGTACACCGGGGAGCTGTTTTTT.

V is TRBV2 and J is TRBJ1-2; 8 nucleotides match TRBD1. The V gene's germline CDR1 is SNHLY and CDR2 FYNNEI. The CDR3 covers 14 residues. V shed 4 bases, J shed 8 bases, and the junction held 9 bases outside the gene matches. CDR3 sequence reads: CASSGRQGFSGYTF. CDR3 bases: TGTGCCAGCAGTGGAAGACAGGGGTTCAGCGGCTACACCTTC.

The chain couples TRBV7-2 to TRBJ2-4; D is unclear. V gave up 5 bases and J gave up 11 bases, with 7 bases separating them. CDR1 and CDR2 from the germline V gene are SGHTA and FQGNSA. The CDR3 has 10 residues. The chain's CDR3 is CASSAKVQYF. The DNA for the CDR3 is TGTGCCAGCAGCGCGAAAGTTCAGTACTTC.

This chain joins TRBV30 and TRBJ1-5, with D tentatively TRBD1 (6 bases). Germline CDR1 and CDR2: GTSNPN and SVGIG (reference sequence). This CDR3 has 14 amino acids. Trimming pared 1 base from V and 5 bases from J, leaving 12 bases between. The CDR3 coding sequence is TGTGCCTGGAGTGCCAGATACAGGGATCAGCCCCAGCATTTT. This gives the protein CAWSARYRDQPQHF.

The rearrangement links TRBV7-8 to TRBJ2-7; TRBD1 matches at 9 bases. This CDR3 comprises 14 residues. From germline, CDR1 is SGHVS and CDR2 FQNEAQ. V was pared by 5 bases and J by 6 bases, with 8 bases of the junction left unmatched. The CDR3 bases are TGTGCCAGCAGCCGGGACAGGGAGGCTTCCGAGCAGTACTTC. Translated: CASSRDREASEQYF.

The chain couples TRBV4-3 to TRBJ1-2; D not certain. The length of the CDR3 is 15 residues. Germline CDR1 and CDR2: LGHNA and YSLEER. V dropped 1 base and J dropped 5 bases, with 14 bases sitting between them. The CDR3 protein is CASSQVGSVTYGYTF. The CDR3 DNA follows: TGCGCCAGCAGCCAAGTGGGCAGTGTTACTTATGGCTACACCTTC.

The chain has TRBV12-3 or TRBV12-4 and TRBJ2-7; D possibly corresponds to TRBD1 (6 bases). V was pared by 1 base and J by 3 bases, with 7 bases between. CDR3 size: 13 residues. In nucleotides, the CDR3 is TGTGCCAGCAGTTTAGAAGGGGGCTACGAGCAGTACTTC. Its translation: CASSLEGGYEQYF.

The chain couples TRBV7-6 to TRBJ2-7, with D perhaps matching TRBD1 (6 bases). Trimming left V 3 bases short and J 3 bases short, with 12 bases between. The CDR3 has 14 amino acids. Germline CDR1 SGHVS, CDR2 FNYEAQ. The CDR3 DNA follows: TGTGCCAGCAGCTTGATACAGGGAGACTACGAGCAGTACTTC. Its protein product is CASSLIQGDYEQYF. The full variable domain, with the rest looked up from reference TRBV7-6 and TRBJ2-7, is GAGVSQSPRYKVTKRGQDVALRCDPISGHVSLYWYRQALGQGPEFLTYFNYEAQQDKSGLPNDRFSAERPEGSISTLTIQRTEQRDSAMYRCASSLIQGDYEQYFGPGTRLTVT.

V and J are TRBV5-4 and TRBJ2-1; D is perhaps TRBD1 (6 bases). V was trimmed by 3 bases and J by 2 bases, leaving 9 bases between them. This CDR3 spans 14 amino acids. The germline CDR1 and CDR2 sequences are SGHNT and YYREEE (reference sequence). The CDR3 DNA follows: TGTGCCAGCAGCTCACAGGGTGCCTACAATGAGCAGTTCTTC. Protein: CASSSQGAYNEQFF.